Shown below are 22 T cell receptor beta chains from a single sample sequenced in a study of regulatory T cells in long-lasting Graves disease. In building TCR beta libraries, iRepertoire HTBI primers were used together with Arm-PCR of CDR3 regions. A single record per CDR3 protein comes from TCRdb applying MiXCR to the multiplex PCR reads. The table has some 400,000 distinct CDR3 sequences, about 16% seen once. Time point here: newly diagnosed GD, antithyroid drugs for less than 3 months. Following extraction of RNA from PBMCs, that RNA was used to make the TCR library. A further study also used this sample, focusing on T cells in Graves' hyperthyroidism and ophthalmopathy.

Here the sequenced sample was peripheral blood mononuclear cells (PBMCs), taken at new diagnosis, from a patient treated with antithyroid drugs. These receptor sequences come from a woman under 40 with Graves disease.

This clonotype was seen a single time. The J gene is TRBJ2-1, the V gene TRBV9; 11 nucleotides agree with TRBD2. This CDR3 comprises 17 residues. The junction had 14 bases not matched to a gene; V was cut back by 3 bases and J by 9 bases. Looked up from germline, CDR1 is SGDLS and CDR2 is YYNGEE. This CDR3 is CASSGGGSGRAGREQFF. Written as DNA, the CDR3 is TGTGCCAGCAGCGGGGGAGGTAGCGGGAGGGCCGGGCGTGAGCAGTTCTTC.

This clonotype was seen more than once but under ten times. J is TRBJ2-4 and V is TRBV2, with a possible D match to TRBD1 (5 bases). Germline V CDR1 and CDR2: SNHLY, FYNNEI. Between the trimmed V and J ends, which lost 8 bases and 6 bases, there was a span of 11 bases. The CDR3 is 12 amino acids. The DNA of the CDR3 is TGTGCCAGCGGGGCGGAAAGAAACATTCAGTACTTC. Encoded protein: CASGAERNIQYF.

The genes are TRBV14 and TRBJ2-1; D perhaps matches TRBD1 (5 bases). With 1 base removed from V and 9 bases from J, the gap between germline ends came to 13 bases. This CDR3 has 14 residues. CDR1 and CDR2 (germline): SGHDN, FVKESK. CDR3 in amino acids: CASSQGGSPGEQFF. In nucleotides, the CDR3 is TGTGCCAGCAGCCAAGGGGGCTCCCCTGGTGAGCAGTTCTTC.

This clonotype has at least ten counts. The genes are TRBV12-3 or TRBV12-4 and TRBJ2-7; D assignment may be TRBD1 or TRBD2 (6 bases each). Trimming removed 6 bases at V and 4 bases at J, with 22 bases between. CDR3 length: 16 residues. CDR3 in amino acids: CASRPTGGGTSYEQYF. In nucleotides, the CDR3 is TGTGCCAGCAGACCTACCGGCGGCGGGACAAGTTACGAGCAGTACTTC.

Many counts were recorded for this clonotype. V usage is TRBV24-1 and J usage is TRBJ2-1; 7 nucleotides match TRBD2. V trimming: 3 bases; J trimming: 0 bases; junction bases outside the gene matches: 7. The CDR3 is 17 residues long. Germline loops: CDR1 KGHDR, CDR2 SFDVKD. CDR3 residues: CATSDPLAESSYNEQFF. CDR3 bases: TGTGCCACCAGTGATCCTCTAGCGGAGAGCTCCTACAATGAGCAGTTCTTC.

This clonotype was counted ten times or more. V and J are TRBV7-8 and TRBJ1-2; possibly TRBD1 for D (5 bases). V was clipped by 1 base and J by 4 bases, with 10 bases between them. Per the germline V gene, CDR1 is SGHVS and CDR2 is FQNEAQ. CDR3 length: 14 residues. The CDR3 is CASSLEGRAYGYTF. The CDR3 region has the DNA TGTGCCAGCAGCTTAGAGGGCAGGGCCTATGGCTACACCTTC.

This clonotype was detected ten times or more. CDR3 sequence (DNA): TGTGCCAGCACTCTCGCCGGGGCTAGCGGGAGCGAGCAGTACTTC. Residues: CASTLAGASGSEQYF. The rearrangement uses TRBV6-1 and TRBJ2-7; TRBD2 matches at 10 bases. The germline CDR1 and CDR2 sequences are MNHNS and SASEGT. The CDR3 spans 15 residues. V lost 7 bases and J lost 6; bases outside the gene matches: 12.

This clonotype was observed at least ten times. For the CDR3, the DNA is TGTGCCAGCAGTTACTCTCAGGGTAACGAGCCCCAGCATTTT. It encodes CASSYSQGNEPQHF. The chain carries TRBV6-2 or TRBV6-3 and TRBJ1-5, with D possibly matching TRBD1 (5 bases). CDR1 and CDR2 (germline): MNHEY, SVGEGT. V lost 0 bases to trimming and J lost 8 bases, with 11 bases between them. There are 14 residues in the CDR3.

The table lists this clonotype with a few counts. V is TRBV5-1 and J is TRBJ1-5; D remains unclear. V was pared by 1 base and J by 0 bases, with 8 bases between. The CDR3 sequence is 15 residues long. From germline, CDR1 is SGHRS and CDR2 YFSETQ. The CDR3 region is CASSLWGNSNQPQHF. The CDR3 coding sequence is TGCGCCAGCAGCTTGTGGGGTAATAGCAATCAGCCCCAGCATTTT.

There are many counts of this clonotype. The rearrangement links TRBV10-3 to TRBJ1-1; the D is unclear. This CDR3 is 13 amino acids long. With 4 bases removed from V and 4 bases from J, the gap between germline ends came to 10 bases. Germline V gives CDR1 ENHRY, CDR2 SYGVKD. The CDR3 DNA is TGTGCCATCAGTGGAGGGCAAGGCACTGAAGCTTTCTTT. Protein product: CAISGGQGTEAFF.

This clonotype was counted a few times. The genes are TRBV6-5 and TRBJ1-4, with D perhaps TRBD1 (6 bases). The V end was cut by 2 bases, the J end by 7 bases, with 14 bases between. Germline V lookup: CDR1 MNHEY, CDR2 SVGAGI. The CDR3 is 15 residues long. The CDR3 DNA reads as TGTGCCAGCAGTTACGGAACAGGGAGGGGTGAAAAACTGTTTTTT. This gives the protein CASSYGTGRGEKLFF.

This clonotype occurred a few times. The chain combines TRBV20-1 with TRBJ2-6, with 8 bases lining up with TRBD1. The CDR3 has 16 residues. The V segment lost 4 bases and the J segment 0 bases; nucleotides outside the gene matches: 5. CDR1 and CDR2 (germline): DFQATT, SNEGSKA (reference sequence). CDR3: CSAIDRGHSGANVLTF. In nucleotides, the CDR3 is TGCAGTGCTATCGACAGGGGCCACTCTGGGGCCAACGTCCTGACTTTC.

Ten or more counts support this clonotype. V gene TRBV28 combines with J gene TRBJ2-3, with 8 bases that match TRBD2. Germline V lookup: CDR1 MDHEN, CDR2 SYDVKM. The CDR3 extends over 15 amino acids. J gave up 5 bases and V 2 bases, and 6 bases lay outside the gene matches. CDR3 in amino acids: CASSLEAGERDTQYF. CDR3 DNA sequence: TGTGCCAGCAGTTTAGAAGCGGGAGAACGAGATACGCAGTATTTT.

This clonotype was observed once. One base separates it from a far larger clone, so it is likely a read error. V and J are TRBV20-1 and TRBJ2-1, with 8 bases lining up with TRBD2. The CDR3 is 14 amino acids. The germline V gene has CDR1 DFQATT and CDR2 SNEGSKA (reference sequence). Losses at the gene ends were 5 bases for V and 10 bases for J; bases not matched to a gene: 13. The CDR3 sequence: CSAPSGSIGYEQFF. The CDR3 coding sequence is TGCAGTGCTCCGAGCGGGAGTATAGGCTACGAGCAGTTCTTC.

This sequence joins TRBV12-3 or TRBV12-4 and TRBJ1-2; 10 bases fit TRBD1. V gave up 3 bases and J gave up 6 bases; unmatched junction bases: 4. The CDR3 runs 14 residues. The CDR3 DNA reads as TGTGCCAGCAGTTTGGCGGGACAGGGGAATGGCTACACCTTC. This translates into CASSLAGQGNGYTF.

This clonotype was recorded at least ten times. The gene calls are TRBV5-1 and TRBJ1-1, with unresolved D. In germline, CDR1 is SGHRS, CDR2 YFSETQ. The CDR3 runs 15 residues. Trimming shortened V by 0 bases and J by 4 bases, and 13 bases separated the two germline ends. DNA for the CDR3: TGCGCCAGCAGCTTGGGGGCGCGGAGGTTCACTGAAGCTTTCTTT. This gives the protein CASSLGARRFTEAFF.

The chain couples TRBV12-3 or TRBV12-4 to TRBJ2-5; 12 nucleotides align to TRBD2. The ends lost 5 bases at V and 5 bases at J; junction bases unmatched: 9. The CDR3 covers 16 residues. CDR3 nucleotides: TGTGCCAGCAGTCAACTAGCGGGAGGCGTGGGGGAGACCCAGTACTTC. Translated, it gives CASSQLAGGVGETQYF.

CDR3 nucleotides: TGCGCCAGCAGCTTGGTCTGGGACAGGAACGAGCAGTACTTC. This sequence encodes CASSLVWDRNEQYF. The rearrangement joins TRBV5-1 to TRBJ2-7; 8 bases match TRBD1. V was clipped by 0 bases and J by 5 bases; unmatched bases: 4. Germline CDR1 reads SGHRS; CDR2 reads YFSETQ. This CDR3 spans 14 amino acids.

This clonotype occurred many times. The chain carries TRBV6-2 or TRBV6-3 and TRBJ1-5, with unresolved D. CDR3 length: 14 residues. V shed 2 bases and J shed 3 bases, with 8 bases lying between them. The germline V gene has CDR1 MNHEY and CDR2 SVGEGT. The CDR3 nucleotides are TGTGCCAGCAGTTACGTAGCACACAATCAGCCCCAGCATTTT. Its translation is CASSYVAHNQPQHF.

Ten or more counts support this clonotype. The chain carries TRBV12-3 or TRBV12-4 and TRBJ2-3; tentatively, D is TRBD2 (5 bases). V was clipped by 3 bases and J by 6 bases, with 22 bases between them. There are 17 residues in the CDR3. For the CDR3, the DNA is TGTGCCAGCAGTTTTAGAGGGCGGACCCAAAAATGGGATACGCAGTATTTT. This gives the protein CASSFRGRTQKWDTQYF.

At least ten counts were recorded for this clonotype. The V and J genes are TRBV20-1 and TRBJ2-1; TRBD1 or TRBD2 may be the D gene (5 bases each). CDR1 is DFQATT and CDR2 is SNEGSKA in the germline V gene (reference sequence). The ends were cut back, 0 bases at V and 4 bases at J, with 19 bases in the middle. CDR3 length: 17 residues. The DNA for the CDR3 is TGCAGTGCTAGAGACCCGTCCGGGACGCCCGTATACAATGAGCAGTTCTTC. Its protein is CSARDPSGTPVYNEQFF.

This clonotype has a count of ten or more. The J gene is TRBJ2-5, the V gene TRBV20-1; the match to TRBD2 covers 7 bases. CDR1 and CDR2 from the germline V gene are DFQATT and SNEGSKA (reference sequence). This CDR3 is 15 amino acids long. Trimming took 1 base from V and 3 from J; bases not matched to a gene: 8. The DNA for the CDR3 is TGCAGTGCTAGAGTTGCGGGAGACTTAGAAGAGACCCAGTACTTC. Its protein is CSARVAGDLEETQYF.